In its sample, the clone carrying this TCR beta chain was seen a few times. These data originate in a study of memory CD4+ T cells and cytomegalovirus serostatus. Libraries were prepared by immunoSEQ multiplex PCR; TCRdb keeps only in-frame clonotypes and omits some of them. The table includes 40,000 to 45,000 clones, roughly three quarters detected once. Trimming pared 4 bases from V and 2 bases from J, leaving 12 bases between. Germline loops: CDR1 SGHDT, CDR2 YYEEEE. There are 14 residues in the CDR3. The sort gate was single viable CD3+CD4+CD8-CD45RO+ cells for memory CD4+ T cells. Input material: memory CD4+ T cells from blood. The source of this sequence is an adult in good health and CMV-seronegative. The V and J genes are TRBV5-6 and TRBJ1-2, with D unclear. CDR3 sequence reads: CASSLRALNYGYTF. DNA for the CDR3: TGTGCCAGCAGCCTTCGTGCGCTCAACTATGGCTACACCTTC.